This TCR beta chain was identified in a study of spatial heterogeneity in lung cancer. As for the study in general: Patients with untreated early-stage non-small cell lung cancer, numbering some 72, were the donors. Findings of the study overall: Ubiquitous expanded tumor TCRs appeared in blood more at resection than follow-up.

This clonotype was detected a few times. As yet, its antigen is unknown. The germline gives CDR1 SEHNR, CDR2 FQNEAQ (reference sequence). The CDR3 runs to 13 residues. Between the trimmed V and J ends, which lost 4 bases and 6 bases, there was a span of 10 bases. Time point here: blood at routine non-recurrence follow-up after resection. TCRdb reanalysed the 5' RACE reads using MiXCR and keeps one entry per CDR3 protein. The profile covers 110,000 or so distinct CDR3 sequences, with under 14% appearing a single time and around 24% taken by the ten largest. The source is a female donor with early-stage non-small cell lung cancer. This specimen was PBMCs, taken at follow-up. The chain links TRBV7-9 to TRBJ2-4, with a possible D match to TRBD2 (6 bases). For the CDR3, the DNA is TGTGCCAGCAGCTCGGGAGCCGGAAACATTCAGTACTTC. Translating it yields CASSSGAGNIQYF. Variable domain in full (rest from reference TRBV7-9 and TRBJ2-4): DTGVSQNPRHKITKRGQNVTFRCDPISEHNRLYWYRQTLGQGPEFLTYFQNEAQLEKSRLLSDRFSAERPKGSFSTLEIQRTEQGDSAMYLCASSSGAGNIQYFGAGTRLSVL.